The entry that follows covers one T cell receptor (beta chain) sequence. Its antigen is currently unknown. This sample is drawn from a study of STAT5B mutations in CD4+ large granular lymphocyte leukemia. Study findings and constraints: Higher CD4+ than CD8+ T-LGLL clonality might reflect small sample size. Patient CD4-sorted repertoires looked more clonal than healthy CD4+ repertoires, even without putative leukemic clones.

Generated by immunoSEQ multiplex PCR, the TCRdb table keeps only in-frame clones and is missing some. The sample yields about 30,000 clones, approximately 79% seen once. Control samples were healthy donors' buffy coats. Sequences were obtained from CD4+ T cells from blood buffy coats. The clonotype was recovered from a human donor in good health.

Written as DNA, the CDR3 is TGTGCCAGCAGCCACCGGCGTGGAAAACTGTTTTTT. Residues: CASSHRRGKLFF. The rearrangement links TRBV16 to TRBJ1-4, with unresolved D. The CDR3 has 12 amino acids. CDR1 is KGHSY and CDR2 is FQNENV in the germline V gene. Trimming left V 3 bases short and J 10 bases short, with 9 bases between.